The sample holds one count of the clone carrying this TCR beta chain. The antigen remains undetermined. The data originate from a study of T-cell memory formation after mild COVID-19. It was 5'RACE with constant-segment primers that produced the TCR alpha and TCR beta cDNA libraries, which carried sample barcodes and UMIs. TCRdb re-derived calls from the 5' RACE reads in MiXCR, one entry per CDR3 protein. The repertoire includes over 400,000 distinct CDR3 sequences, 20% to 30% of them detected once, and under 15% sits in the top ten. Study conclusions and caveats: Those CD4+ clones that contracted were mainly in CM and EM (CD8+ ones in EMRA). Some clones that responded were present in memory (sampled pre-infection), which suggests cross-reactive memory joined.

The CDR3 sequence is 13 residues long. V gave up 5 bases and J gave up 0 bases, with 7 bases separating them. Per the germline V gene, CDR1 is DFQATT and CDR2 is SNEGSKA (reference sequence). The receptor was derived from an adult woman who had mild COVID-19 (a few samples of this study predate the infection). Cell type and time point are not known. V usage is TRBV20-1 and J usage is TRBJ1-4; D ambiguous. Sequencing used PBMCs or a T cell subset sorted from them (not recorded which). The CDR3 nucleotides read TGCAGTGCTTGCTATGCAACTAATGAAAAACTGTTTTTT. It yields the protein CSACYATNEKLFF.